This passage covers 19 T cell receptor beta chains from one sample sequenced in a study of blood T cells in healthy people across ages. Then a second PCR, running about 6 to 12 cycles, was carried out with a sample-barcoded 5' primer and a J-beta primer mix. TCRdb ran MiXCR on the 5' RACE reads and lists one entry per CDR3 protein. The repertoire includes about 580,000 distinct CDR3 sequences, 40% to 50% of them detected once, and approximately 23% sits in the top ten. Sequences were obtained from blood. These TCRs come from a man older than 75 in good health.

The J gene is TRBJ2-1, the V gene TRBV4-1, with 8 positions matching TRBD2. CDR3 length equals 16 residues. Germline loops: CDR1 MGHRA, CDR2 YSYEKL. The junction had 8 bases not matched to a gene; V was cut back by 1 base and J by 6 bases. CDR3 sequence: CASSQVPGTSRNEQFF. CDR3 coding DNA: TGCGCCAGCAGCCAAGTGCCCGGGACTAGTCGCAATGAGCAGTTCTTC.

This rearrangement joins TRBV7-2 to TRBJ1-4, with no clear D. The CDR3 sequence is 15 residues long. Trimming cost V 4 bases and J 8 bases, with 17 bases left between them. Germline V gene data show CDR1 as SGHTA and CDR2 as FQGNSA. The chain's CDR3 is CASSSPGATLEKLFF. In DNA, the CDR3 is TGTGCCAGCAGCTCCCCGGGAGCTACATTGGAAAAACTGTTTTTT.

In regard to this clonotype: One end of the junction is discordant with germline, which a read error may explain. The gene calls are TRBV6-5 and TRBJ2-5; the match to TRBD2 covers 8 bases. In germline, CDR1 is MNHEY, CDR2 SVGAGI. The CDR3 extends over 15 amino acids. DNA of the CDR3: TGTGCCAGCAAGGGTAGCGGGGTAATTCGAGAGACCCAGTGCTTC. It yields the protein CASKGSGVIRETQCF.

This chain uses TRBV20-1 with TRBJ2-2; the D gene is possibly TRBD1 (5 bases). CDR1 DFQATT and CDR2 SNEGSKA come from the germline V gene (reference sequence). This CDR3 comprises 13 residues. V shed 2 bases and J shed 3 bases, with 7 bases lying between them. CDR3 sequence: CSARRGYTGELFF. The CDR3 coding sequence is TGCAGTGCTAGAAGGGGTTACACCGGGGAGCTGTTTTTT.

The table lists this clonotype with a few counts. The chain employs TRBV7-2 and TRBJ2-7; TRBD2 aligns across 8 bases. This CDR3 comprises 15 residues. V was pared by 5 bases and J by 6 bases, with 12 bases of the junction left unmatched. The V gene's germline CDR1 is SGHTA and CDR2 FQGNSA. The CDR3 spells CASSPIVAGGSEQYF. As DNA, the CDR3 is TGTGCCAGCAGCCCTATCGTTGCGGGAGGCTCCGAGCAGTACTTC.

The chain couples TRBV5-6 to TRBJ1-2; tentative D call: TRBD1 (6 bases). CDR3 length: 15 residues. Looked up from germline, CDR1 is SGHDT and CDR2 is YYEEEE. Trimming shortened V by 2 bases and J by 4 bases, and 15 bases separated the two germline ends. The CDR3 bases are TGTGCCAGCAGCTTTGGGGGGCGATCCCCCTATGGCTACACCTTC. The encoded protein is CASSFGGRSPYGYTF.

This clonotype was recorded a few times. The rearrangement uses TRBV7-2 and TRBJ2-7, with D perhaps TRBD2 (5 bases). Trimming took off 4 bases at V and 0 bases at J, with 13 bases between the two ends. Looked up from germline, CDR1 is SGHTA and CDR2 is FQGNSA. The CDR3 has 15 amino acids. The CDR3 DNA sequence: TGTGCCAGCAGCTCCAGGACTCTCGGCTCCTACGAGCAGTACTTC. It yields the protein CASSSRTLGSYEQYF.

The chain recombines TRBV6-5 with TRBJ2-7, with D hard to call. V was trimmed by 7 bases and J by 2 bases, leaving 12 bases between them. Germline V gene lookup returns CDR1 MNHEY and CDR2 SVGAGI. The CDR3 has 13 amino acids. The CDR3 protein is CASTPGSPYEQYF. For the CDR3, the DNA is TGTGCCAGCACCCCCGGGTCCCCCTACGAGCAGTACTTC.

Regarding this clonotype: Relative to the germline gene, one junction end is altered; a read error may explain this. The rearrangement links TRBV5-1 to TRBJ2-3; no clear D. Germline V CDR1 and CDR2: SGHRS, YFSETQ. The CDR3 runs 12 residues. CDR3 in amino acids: CTSSPYSNTQYF. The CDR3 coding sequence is TGCACCAGCAGCCCCTATTCAAATACGCAGTATTTT.

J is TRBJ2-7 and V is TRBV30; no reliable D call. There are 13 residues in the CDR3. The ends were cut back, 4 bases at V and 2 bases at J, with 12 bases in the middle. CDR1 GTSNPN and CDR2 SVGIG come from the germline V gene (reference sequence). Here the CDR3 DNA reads TGTGCCTGGACCGGCAGGACCCCCTACGAGCAGTACTTC. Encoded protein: CAWTGRTPYEQYF.

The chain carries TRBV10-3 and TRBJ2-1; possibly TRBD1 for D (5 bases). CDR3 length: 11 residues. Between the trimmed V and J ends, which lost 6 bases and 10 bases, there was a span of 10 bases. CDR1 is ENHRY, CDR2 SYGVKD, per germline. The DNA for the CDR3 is TGTGCCATCAGCTGGGCAGGGGAGCAGTTCTTC. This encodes CAISWAGEQFF.

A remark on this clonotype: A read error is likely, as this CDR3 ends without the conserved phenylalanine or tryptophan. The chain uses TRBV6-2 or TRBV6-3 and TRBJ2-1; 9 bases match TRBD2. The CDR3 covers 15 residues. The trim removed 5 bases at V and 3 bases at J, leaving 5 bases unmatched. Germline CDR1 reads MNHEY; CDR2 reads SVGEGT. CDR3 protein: CASSTTSGLYNEQFL. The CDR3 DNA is TGTGCCAGCAGTACGACTAGCGGACTCTACAATGAGCAGTTCCTC.

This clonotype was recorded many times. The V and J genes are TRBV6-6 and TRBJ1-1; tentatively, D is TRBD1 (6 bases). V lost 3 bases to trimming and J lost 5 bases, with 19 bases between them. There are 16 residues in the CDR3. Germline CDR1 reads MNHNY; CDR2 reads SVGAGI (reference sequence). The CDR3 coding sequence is TGTGCCAGCAGTTATTTTCCGGGGGCCGGGGATACTGAAGCTTTCTTT. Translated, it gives CASSYFPGAGDTEAFF.

The CDR3 here is CSAGDPFSTDTQYF. For the CDR3, the DNA is TGCAGCGCCGGGGACCCATTTAGCACAGATACGCAGTATTTT. The chain recombines TRBV29-1 with TRBJ2-3; the D gene could be TRBD1 or TRBD2 (5 bases each). There are 14 residues in the CDR3. V was pared by 7 bases and J by 0 bases, with 14 bases between. CDR1 SQVTM and CDR2 ANQGSEA come from the germline V gene.

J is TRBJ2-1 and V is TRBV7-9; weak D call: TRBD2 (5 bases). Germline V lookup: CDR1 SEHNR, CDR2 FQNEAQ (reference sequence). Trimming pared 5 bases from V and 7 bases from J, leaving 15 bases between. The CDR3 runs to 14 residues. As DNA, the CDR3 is TGTGCCAGCAGCCCCGCGGTCAGCGGTAATGAGCAGTTCTTC. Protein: CASSPAVSGNEQFF. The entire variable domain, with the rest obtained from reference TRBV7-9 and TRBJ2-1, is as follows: DTGVSQNPRHKITKRGQNVTFRCDPISEHNRLYWYRQTLGQGPEFLTYFQNEAQLEKSRLLSDRFSAERPKGSFSTLEIQRTEQGDSAMYLCASSPAVSGNEQFFGPGTRLTVL.

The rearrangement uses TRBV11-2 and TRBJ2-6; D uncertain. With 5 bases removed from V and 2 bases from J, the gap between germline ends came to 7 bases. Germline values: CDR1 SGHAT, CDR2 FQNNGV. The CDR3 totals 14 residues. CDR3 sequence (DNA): TGTGCCAGCAGCCCTGGACCTGGGGCCAACGTCCTGACTTTC. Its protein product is CASSPGPGANVLTF.

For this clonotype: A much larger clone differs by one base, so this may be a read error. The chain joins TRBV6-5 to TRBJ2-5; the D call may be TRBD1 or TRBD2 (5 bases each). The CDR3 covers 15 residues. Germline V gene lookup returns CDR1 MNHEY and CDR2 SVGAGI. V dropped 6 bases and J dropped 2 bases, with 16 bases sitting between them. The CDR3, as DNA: TGTGCCAGCAGGATCCGGGACGGAGGACAAGAGACCCAGTACTTC. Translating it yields CASRIRDGGQETQYF.

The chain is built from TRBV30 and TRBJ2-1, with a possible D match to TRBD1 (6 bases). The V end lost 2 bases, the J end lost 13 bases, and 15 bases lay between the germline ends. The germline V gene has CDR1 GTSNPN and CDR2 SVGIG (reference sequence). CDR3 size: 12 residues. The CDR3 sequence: CAWSPGQPGQFF. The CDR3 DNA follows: TGTGCCTGGAGTCCAGGACAGCCGGGTCAGTTCTTC.

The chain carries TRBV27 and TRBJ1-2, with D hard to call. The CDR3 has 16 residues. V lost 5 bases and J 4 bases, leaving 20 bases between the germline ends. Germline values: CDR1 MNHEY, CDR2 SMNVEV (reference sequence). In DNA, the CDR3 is TGTGCCAGCAGTCTTTTTGGGCGGAACCTCGGCTATGGCTACACCTTC. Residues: CASSLFGRNLGYGYTF.